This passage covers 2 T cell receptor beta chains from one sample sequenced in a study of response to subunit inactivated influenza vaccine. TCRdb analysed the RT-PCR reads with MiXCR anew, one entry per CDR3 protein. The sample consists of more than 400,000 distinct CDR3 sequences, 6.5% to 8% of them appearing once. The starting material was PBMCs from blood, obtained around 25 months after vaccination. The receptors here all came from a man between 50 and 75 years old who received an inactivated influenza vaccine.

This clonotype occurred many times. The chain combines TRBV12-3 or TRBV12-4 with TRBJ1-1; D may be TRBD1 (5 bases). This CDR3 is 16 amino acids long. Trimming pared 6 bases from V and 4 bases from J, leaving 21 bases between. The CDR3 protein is CASRPPVGGRTTEAFF. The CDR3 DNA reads TGTGCCAGCAGACCGCCCGTTGGGGGTAGAACCACTGAAGCTTTCTTT.

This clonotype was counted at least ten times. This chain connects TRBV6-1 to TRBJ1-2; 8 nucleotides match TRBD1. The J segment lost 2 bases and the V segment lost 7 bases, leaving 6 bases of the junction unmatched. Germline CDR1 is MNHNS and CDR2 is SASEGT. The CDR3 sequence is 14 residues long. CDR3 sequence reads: CASNQQGGNYGYTF. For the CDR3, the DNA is TGTGCCAGCAATCAACAGGGGGGGAACTATGGCTACACCTTC.